This T cell receptor (beta chain) was observed in a study of blood T cell repertoires in COVID-19. Study summary: Whether acute or convalescent, the COVID-19 samples came from the United States, Italy and Spain. PBMCs, B-cell-depleted T cells, or T cells were the source of the cDNA or gDNA that made up the material.

Original processing methods: Amplified reference gene primers provided the basis for estimating nucleated cell counts. Data came from immunoSEQ multiplex PCR; TCRdb stores just in-frame clones and leaves some out. V and J calls and clone size are as listed in that table; D and trimming were resolved from the DNA. Among 9,500 to 13,000 clones listed, 80% to 90% were seen once. The CDR3 is 16 residues long. The germline V gene has CDR1 SGHVS and CDR2 FQNEAQ. The J segment lost 5 bases and the V segment lost 5 bases, leaving 9 bases of the junction unmatched. The rearrangement joins TRBV7-8 to TRBJ2-5; TRBD1 agrees at 12 bases. This receptor was identified in a human donor in a cohort sampled during active COVID-19. The source material was peripheral blood. The CDR3 loop reads CASSPHRGTGGETQYF. The DNA for the CDR3 is TGTGCCAGCAGCCCCCACAGGGGGACAGGGGGCGAGACCCAGTACTTC.